This T cell receptor (beta chain) originates from a study of T cell responses to AZD1222 COVID-19 vaccine. Study details: Doses given second, at about 4 or about 12 weeks, were pooled.

The CDR3 has 12 amino acids. V lost 8 bases to trimming and J lost 9 bases, with 14 bases between them. Germline CDR1 and CDR2: MNHEY and SMNVEV (reference sequence). The assay was immunoSEQ multiplex PCR, and TCRdb's table has in-frame clones only and misses some. The sample contains about 110,000 clones, 85% to 90% of which appear only once. Of note for this clone: As yet, its antigen is unknown.

Whole-study findings and limits: There were mostly white British donors and more females than males, and clonal diversity was possibly underestimated. Only 5 or 6 people who got AZD1222 tested seropositive at baseline.

The chain uses TRBV27 and TRBJ1-3, with a weak D call TRBD1 (5 bases). The receptor was derived from an adult in good health. The sequencing here drew on peripheral blood, taken on day 0 of AZD1222 vaccination. The CDR3 DNA reads as TGTGCCAGCGGGGACCGAGCGGGCACCATATATTTT. This encodes CASGDRAGTIYF.